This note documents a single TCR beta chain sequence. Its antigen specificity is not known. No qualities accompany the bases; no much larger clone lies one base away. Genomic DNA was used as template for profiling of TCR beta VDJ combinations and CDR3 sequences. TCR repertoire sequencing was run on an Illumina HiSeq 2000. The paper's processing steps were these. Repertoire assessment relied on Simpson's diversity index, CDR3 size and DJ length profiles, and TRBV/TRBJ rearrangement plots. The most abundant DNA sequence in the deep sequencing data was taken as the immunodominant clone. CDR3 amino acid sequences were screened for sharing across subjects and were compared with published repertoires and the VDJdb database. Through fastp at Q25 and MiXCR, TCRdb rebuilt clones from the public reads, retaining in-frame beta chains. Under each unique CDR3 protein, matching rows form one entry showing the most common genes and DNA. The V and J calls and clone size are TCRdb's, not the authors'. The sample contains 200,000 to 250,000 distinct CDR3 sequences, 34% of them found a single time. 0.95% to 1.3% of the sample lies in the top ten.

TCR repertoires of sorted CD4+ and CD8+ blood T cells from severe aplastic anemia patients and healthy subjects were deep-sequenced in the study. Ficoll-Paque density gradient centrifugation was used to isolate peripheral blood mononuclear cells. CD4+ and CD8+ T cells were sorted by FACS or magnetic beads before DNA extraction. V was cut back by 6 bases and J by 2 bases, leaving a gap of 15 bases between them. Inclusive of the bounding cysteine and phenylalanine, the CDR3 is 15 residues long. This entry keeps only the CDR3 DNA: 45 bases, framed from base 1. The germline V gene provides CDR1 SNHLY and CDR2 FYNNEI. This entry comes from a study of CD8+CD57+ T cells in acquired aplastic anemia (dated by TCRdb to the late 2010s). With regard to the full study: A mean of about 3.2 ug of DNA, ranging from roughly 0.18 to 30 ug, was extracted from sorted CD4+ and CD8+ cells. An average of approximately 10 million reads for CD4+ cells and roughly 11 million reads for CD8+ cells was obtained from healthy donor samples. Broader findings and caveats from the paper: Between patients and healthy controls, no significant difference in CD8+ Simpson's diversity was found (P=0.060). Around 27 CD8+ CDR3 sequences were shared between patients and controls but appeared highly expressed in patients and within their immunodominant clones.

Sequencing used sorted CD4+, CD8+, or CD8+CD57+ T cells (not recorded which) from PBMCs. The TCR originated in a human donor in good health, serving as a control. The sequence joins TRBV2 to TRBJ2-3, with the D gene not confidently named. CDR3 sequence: CASSQDLDHTDTQYF. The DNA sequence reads TGTGCCAGCAGCCAAGATTTAGACCACACAGATACGCAGTATTTT.